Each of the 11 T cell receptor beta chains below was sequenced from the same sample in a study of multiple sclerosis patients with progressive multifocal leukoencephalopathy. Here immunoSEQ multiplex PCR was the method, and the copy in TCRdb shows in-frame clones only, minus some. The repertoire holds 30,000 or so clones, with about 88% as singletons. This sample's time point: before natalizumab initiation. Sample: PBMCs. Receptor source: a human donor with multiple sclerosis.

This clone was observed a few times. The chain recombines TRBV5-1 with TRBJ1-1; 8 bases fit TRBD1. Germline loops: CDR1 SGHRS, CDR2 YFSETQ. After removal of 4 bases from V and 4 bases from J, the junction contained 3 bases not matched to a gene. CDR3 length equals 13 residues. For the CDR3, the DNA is TGCGCCAGCAGCCCGGACAGGGTCACTGAAGCTTTCTTT. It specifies CASSPDRVTEAFF.

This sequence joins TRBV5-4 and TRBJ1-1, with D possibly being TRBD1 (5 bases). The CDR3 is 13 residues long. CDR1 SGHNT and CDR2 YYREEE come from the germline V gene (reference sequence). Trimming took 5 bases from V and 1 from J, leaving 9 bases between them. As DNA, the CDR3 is TGTGCCAGCAGAACCGGGGGGAACACTGAAGCTTTCTTT. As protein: CASRTGGNTEAFF.

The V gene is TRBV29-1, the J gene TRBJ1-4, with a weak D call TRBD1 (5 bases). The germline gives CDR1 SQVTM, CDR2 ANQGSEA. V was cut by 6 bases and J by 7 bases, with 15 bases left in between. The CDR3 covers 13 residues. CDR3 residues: CSVGGLGSEKLFF. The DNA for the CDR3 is TGCAGCGTCGGGGGGTTAGGGAGTGAAAAACTGTTTTTT.

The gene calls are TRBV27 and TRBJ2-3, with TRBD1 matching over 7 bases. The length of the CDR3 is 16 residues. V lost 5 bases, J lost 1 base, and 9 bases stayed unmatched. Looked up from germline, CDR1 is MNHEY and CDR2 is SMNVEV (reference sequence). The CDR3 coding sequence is TGTGCCAGCAGTCACCGACAGGGTTTGGGCACAGATACGCAGTATTTT. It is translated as CASSHRQGLGTDTQYF.

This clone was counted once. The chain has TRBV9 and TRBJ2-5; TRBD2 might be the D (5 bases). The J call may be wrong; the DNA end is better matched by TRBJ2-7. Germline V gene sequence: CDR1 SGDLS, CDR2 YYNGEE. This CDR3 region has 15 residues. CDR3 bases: TGTGCCAGCAGCGTAGGATCGAGCGGACGGGACGAGCAGTACTTC. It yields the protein CASSVGSSGRDEQYF.

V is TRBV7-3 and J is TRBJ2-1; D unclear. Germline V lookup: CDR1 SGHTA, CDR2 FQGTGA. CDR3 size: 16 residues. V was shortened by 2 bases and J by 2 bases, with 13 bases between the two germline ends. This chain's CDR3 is CASSLGPPRTYNEQFF. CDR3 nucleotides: TGTGCCAGCAGCTTAGGGCCCCCTAGGACCTACAATGAGCAGTTCTTC. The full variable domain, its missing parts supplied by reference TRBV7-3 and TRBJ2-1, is GAGVSQTPSNKVTEKGKYVELRCDPISGHTALYWYRQSLGQGPEFLIYFQGTGAADDSGLPNDRFFAVRPEGSVSTLKIQRTERGDSAVYLCASSLGPPRTYNEQFFGPGTRLTVL.

The CDR3 bases are TGTGCCACCACCGGGACTCGCGCAAGAGAGCAGTTCTTC. Translated, it gives CATTGTRAREQFF. The V gene is TRBV15, the J gene TRBJ2-1; possibly TRBD2 for D (6 bases). The CDR3 runs to 13 residues. Germline V gene sequence: CDR1 LNHNV, CDR2 YYDKDF (reference sequence). V gave up 7 bases and J gave up 10 bases, with 17 bases separating them.

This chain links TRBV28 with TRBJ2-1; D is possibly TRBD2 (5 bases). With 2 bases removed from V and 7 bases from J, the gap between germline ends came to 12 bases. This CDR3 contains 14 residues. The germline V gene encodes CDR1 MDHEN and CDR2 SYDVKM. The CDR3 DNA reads TGTGCCAGCAGTTTACGGGGAAAACTTAATGAGCAGTTCTTC. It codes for CASSLRGKLNEQFF.

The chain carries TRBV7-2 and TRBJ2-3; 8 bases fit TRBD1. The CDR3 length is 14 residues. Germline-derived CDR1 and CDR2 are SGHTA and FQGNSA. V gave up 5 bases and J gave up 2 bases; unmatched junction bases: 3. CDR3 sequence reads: CASSPDRVTDTQYF. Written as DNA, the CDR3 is TGTGCCAGCAGCCCGGACAGGGTCACAGATACGCAGTATTTT.

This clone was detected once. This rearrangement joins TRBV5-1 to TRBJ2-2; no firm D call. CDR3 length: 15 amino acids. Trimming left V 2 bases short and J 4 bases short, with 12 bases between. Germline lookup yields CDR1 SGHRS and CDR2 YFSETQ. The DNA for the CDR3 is TGCGCCAGCAGCTTCGAGGACGTCATCACCGGGGAGCTGTTTTTT. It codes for CASSFEDVITGELFF.

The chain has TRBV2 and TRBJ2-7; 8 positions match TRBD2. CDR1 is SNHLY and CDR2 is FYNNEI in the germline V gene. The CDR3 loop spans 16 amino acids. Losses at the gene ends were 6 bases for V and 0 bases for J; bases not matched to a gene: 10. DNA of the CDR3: TGTGCCAGCAGGTACCCGGGACTAGAAAGCTCCTACGAGCAGTACTTC. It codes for CASRYPGLESSYEQYF.